This T cell receptor beta chain was profiled in a study of human T cells and chemical hapten exposure. Germline lookup yields CDR1 MNHEY and CDR2 SVGEGT. Trimming removed 6 bases from V and 4 bases from J, with 9 bases in between. The CDR3 extends over 12 amino acids. TCRdb fed the RACE reads into MiXCR, producing one record per CDR3 protein. This table has 65,000 to 80,000 distinct CDR3 sequences, about a tenth appearing once. Noted time point: patch test 1, 2 weeks after DPC sensitization. Sample treatment: therapeutic diphenylcyclopropenone sensitization with weekly scalp DPC. It was unfractionated whole blood from which total RNA was extracted. Study observations and caveats: Expanded TCR sets contained significantly more large CDR3 similarity clusters than controls.

This clonotype was detected a few times. Antigen specificity is unknown. This sample comprised whole blood, obtained in connection with sensitization to the hapten diphenylcyclopropenone (DPC). The chain links TRBV6-2 or TRBV6-3 to TRBJ2-5, with unresolved D. The TCR comes from a woman between 45 and 65 years old with alopecia areata. Some clones in this sample may be carry-over from other donors' samples. This CDR3 is CASSQAPETQYF. CDR3 bases: TGTGCCAGCAGCCAGGCCCCAGAGACCCAGTACTTC.